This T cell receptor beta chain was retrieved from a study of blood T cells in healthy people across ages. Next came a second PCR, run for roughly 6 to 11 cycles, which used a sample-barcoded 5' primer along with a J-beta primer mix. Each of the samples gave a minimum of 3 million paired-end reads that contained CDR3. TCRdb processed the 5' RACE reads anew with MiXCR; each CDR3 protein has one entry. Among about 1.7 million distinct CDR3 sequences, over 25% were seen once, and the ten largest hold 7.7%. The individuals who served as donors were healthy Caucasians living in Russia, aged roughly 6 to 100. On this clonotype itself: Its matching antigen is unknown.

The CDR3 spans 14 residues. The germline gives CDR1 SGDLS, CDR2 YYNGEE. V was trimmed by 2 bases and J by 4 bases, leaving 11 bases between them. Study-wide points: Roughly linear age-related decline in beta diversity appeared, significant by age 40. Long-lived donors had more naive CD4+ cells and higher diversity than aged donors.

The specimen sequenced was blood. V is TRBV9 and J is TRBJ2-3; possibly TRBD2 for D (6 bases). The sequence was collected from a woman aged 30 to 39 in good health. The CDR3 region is CASSVTGEADTQYF. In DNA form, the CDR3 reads TGTGCCAGCAGCGTCACCGGGGAGGCAGATACGCAGTATTTT.